Shown below are 27 T cell receptor beta chains from a single sample sequenced in a study of T cells in Graves' hyperthyroidism and ophthalmopathy. The investigators amplified TCR beta CDR3 regions from RNA transcripts. TCR CDR3 regions were first amplified by RT-PCR with HTBI primers. TCRdb analysed the multiplex PCR reads with MiXCR anew, one entry per CDR3 protein. The sample shows some 490,000 distinct CDR3 sequences, around a fifth of them seen only once. The material sequenced was blood. These receptors were collected from a woman in her seventies with Graves' ophthalmopathy.

There are a few counts of this clonotype. One junction end disagrees with the germline gene, perhaps due to a read error. The chain combines TRBV3-1 with TRBJ2-1, with D perhaps matching TRBD2 (6 bases). The CDR3 covers 11 residues. The V gene's germline CDR1 is LGHDT and CDR2 YNNKEL (reference sequence). CDR3 loop: CGSSGYNEQFF. The CDR3, as DNA: TGTGGCAGCAGCGGGTATAATGAGCAGTTCTTC.

This clonotype was recorded many times. The V gene is TRBV7-9, the J gene TRBJ2-5; 8 bases line up with TRBD2. Per the germline V gene, CDR1 is SEHNR and CDR2 is FQNEAQ (reference sequence). The CDR3 totals 15 residues. After removal of 1 base from V and 5 bases from J, the junction contained 6 bases not matched to a gene. Written as DNA, the CDR3 is TGTGCCAGCAGCTTAGACGGGAGGGCCGAGGAGACCCAGTACTTC. Translating it yields CASSLDGRAEETQYF.

This clonotype was counted between two and nine times. CDR3 DNA: TGTGCCAGCAGCTTACTGGGAGTGGAGACCCAGTACTTC. It specifies CASSLLGVETQYF. V gene TRBV7-2 combines with J gene TRBJ2-5, with D maybe TRBD2 (5 bases). V gave up 2 bases and J gave up 5 bases, with 9 bases separating them. Germline values: CDR1 SGHTA, CDR2 FQGNSA. The CDR3 is 13 amino acids.

The table lists this clonotype with a few counts. The chain recombines TRBV9 with TRBJ2-2, with 7 bases fitting TRBD2. The ends lost 0 bases at V and 4 bases at J; junction bases unmatched: 12. Per the germline V gene, CDR1 is SGDLS and CDR2 is YYNGEE. There are 18 residues in the CDR3. CDR3 DNA sequence: TGTGCCAGCAGCGTAGGAGTAGCGGGTTTCCTCCTCACCGGGGAGCTGTTTTTT. Translated: CASSVGVAGFLLTGELFF.

The table lists this clonotype with many counts. The rearrangement links TRBV3-1 to TRBJ1-1; the D is unclear. Germline V CDR1 and CDR2: LGHDT, YNNKEL (reference sequence). This CDR3 is 15 amino acids long. V was trimmed by 1 base and J by 1 base, leaving 10 bases between them. For the CDR3, the DNA is TGTGCCAGCAGCCAAGTCCTCAGTACGAACACTGAAGCTTTCTTT. This sequence encodes CASSQVLSTNTEAFF.

This rearrangement joins TRBV5-8 to TRBJ1-1, with D tentatively TRBD1 (5 bases). Trimming removed 2 bases from V and 2 bases from J, with 22 bases in between. The CDR3 extends over 18 amino acids. The V gene's germline CDR1 is SGHTS and CDR2 YDEGEE. This CDR3 reads CASSFSVWIGTSNTEAFF. In DNA form, the CDR3 reads TGTGCCAGCAGCTTCTCGGTCTGGATCGGGACCTCAAACACTGAAGCTTTCTTT.

This clonotype was found many times. This chain links TRBV2 with TRBJ2-2, with 7 bases fitting TRBD2. Trimming removed 6 bases from V and 0 bases from J; junction bases left unmatched: 1. From germline, CDR1 is SNHLY and CDR2 FYNNEI. The CDR3 has 14 residues. The CDR3 DNA reads as TGTGCCAGCAGGGCGGGAGCGAACACCGGGGAGCTGTTTTTT. As protein: CASRAGANTGELFF.

This clonotype was recorded a few times. The chain carries TRBV6-1 and TRBJ1-1; 9 bases agree with TRBD1. The germline V gene has CDR1 MNHNS and CDR2 SASEGT. This CDR3 has 14 amino acids. V shed 5 bases and J 5 bases; nucleotides not matched to a gene: 6. In nucleotides, the CDR3 is TGTGCCAGCAGTTCGACAGGGGGTCGAACTGAAGCTTTCTTT. The encoded protein is CASSSTGGRTEAFF.

This clonotype has more than one count but fewer than ten. This rearrangement joins TRBV7-3 to TRBJ1-6; D gene uncertain. Deletions cut 4 bases from V and 8 bases from J, with 15 bases between. The CDR3 has 15 amino acids. CDR1 SGHTA and CDR2 FQGTGA come from the germline V gene. CDR3 amino acids: CASSYPGQVHSPLHF. CDR3 DNA sequence: TGTGCCAGCAGCTATCCCGGCCAGGTACATTCACCCCTCCACTTT.

This clonotype has a handful of counts. The chain uses TRBV6-2 or TRBV6-3 and TRBJ2-1; 14 nucleotides agree with TRBD2. Unmatched junction bases numbered 10, after V lost 6 bases and J lost 0 bases. Germline assignment: CDR1 MNHEY and CDR2 SVGEGT. This CDR3 is 19 amino acids long. The CDR3 region has the DNA TGTGCCAGCAGCCCCCGTCGACTAGCGGGAGGGAGCTCCTACAATGAGCAGTTCTTC. This encodes CASSPRRLAGGSSYNEQFF.

This chain connects TRBV18 to TRBJ2-4; 7 bases are shared with TRBD2. The CDR3 consists of 15 residues. Per the germline V gene, CDR1 is KGHSH and CDR2 is LQKENI. After removal of 9 bases from V and 8 bases from J, the junction contained 16 bases not matched to a gene. The CDR3 protein is CASSTDRSRGDIQYF. CDR3 bases: TGTGCCAGTTCTACAGACCGAAGCCGGGGGGACATTCAGTACTTC.

The chain uses TRBV4-2 and TRBJ1-2; a weak D match, TRBD1 (5 bases). The CDR3 runs to 15 residues. CDR1 LGHNA and CDR2 YNFKEQ come from the germline V gene. V shed 4 bases and J shed 0 bases, with 12 bases lying between them. The CDR3 here is CASSPGGGSNYGYTF. The CDR3 DNA is TGTGCCAGCAGCCCAGGCGGGGGGTCTAACTATGGCTACACCTTC.

This clonotype has more than one count but fewer than ten. The rearrangement joins TRBV30 to TRBJ2-3; 9 bases align to TRBD2. Trimming at V came to 2 bases and at J to 0 bases, leaving 6 bases not matched to a gene. There are 16 residues in the CDR3. CDR1 and CDR2 (germline): GTSNPN, SVGIG (reference sequence). The chain's CDR3 is CAWSTGLAESTDTQYF. The CDR3 DNA follows: TGTGCCTGGAGTACGGGACTAGCAGAGAGCACAGATACGCAGTATTTT.

This clonotype was detected only a few times. V usage is TRBV12-3 or TRBV12-4 and J usage is TRBJ1-4, with TRBD1 as a possible D gene (6 bases). V shed 3 bases and J shed 4 bases, with 12 bases lying between them. There are 15 residues in the CDR3. The CDR3 loop reads CASSFSGGRNEKLFF. For the CDR3, the DNA is TGTGCCAGCAGTTTCTCCGGGGGGCGTAATGAAAAACTGTTTTTT.

This clonotype has more than one count but fewer than ten. V usage is TRBV18 and J usage is TRBJ2-5, with D perhaps given as TRBD1 or TRBD2 (5 bases each). Germline CDR1 reads KGHSH; CDR2 reads LQKENI. V was clipped by 3 bases and J by 5 bases, with 10 bases between them. The CDR3 sequence is 13 residues long. CDR3 coding DNA: TGTGCCAGCTCACCGGGGGTTGGGGAGACCCAGTACTTC. Translating gives CASSPGVGETQYF. Combining the CDR3 with reference TRBV18 and TRBJ2-5 gives the whole variable domain NAGVMQNPRHLVRRRGQEARLRCSPMKGHSHVYWYRQLPEEGLKFMVYLQKENIIDESGMPKERFSAEFPKEGPSILRIQQVVRGDSAAYFCASSPGVGETQYFGPGTRLLVL.

The chain recombines TRBV14 with TRBJ2-1; D call uncertain. Trimming stripped 0 bases from V and 10 bases from J, with 13 bases between. This CDR3 region has 14 residues. Germline CDR1 and CDR2: SGHDN and FVKESK. CDR3 loop: CASSQDLGMGEQFF. CDR3 bases: TGTGCCAGCAGCCAAGATCTGGGCATGGGGGAGCAGTTCTTC. Using reference TRBV14 and TRBJ2-1 for the parts outside the CDR3, the full variable domain is EAGVTQFPSHSVIEKGQTVTLRCDPISGHDNLYWYRRVMGKEIKFLLHFVKESKQDESGMPNNRFLAERTGGTYSTLKVQPAELEDSGVYFCASSQDLGMGEQFFGPGTRLTVL.

The rearrangement uses TRBV14 and TRBJ2-2, with a tentative D call TRBD1 (6 bases). CDR1 is SGHDN and CDR2 is FVKESK in the germline V gene. The length of the CDR3 is 15 residues. Trimming took 3 bases from V and 7 from J, leaving 15 bases between them. CDR3 residues: CASSHPGHDFGELFF. The CDR3 nucleotides are TGTGCCAGCAGCCATCCGGGACACGATTTCGGGGAGCTGTTTTTT.

The chain employs TRBV19 and TRBJ1-1; D ambiguous. The germline V gene encodes CDR1 LNHDA and CDR2 SQIVND (reference sequence). The CDR3 loop spans 12 amino acids. V was trimmed by 7 bases and J by 7 bases, leaving 13 bases between them. This CDR3 is CASIKGFFEAFF. As DNA, the CDR3 is TGTGCCAGTATTAAAGGGTTCTTTGAAGCTTTCTTT.

This clonotype was counted many times. V usage is TRBV2 and J usage is TRBJ1-4; 8 bases are a match to TRBD1. J gave up 5 bases and V 6 bases, and 5 bases lay outside the gene matches. The CDR3 contains 14 residues. In germline, CDR1 is SNHLY, CDR2 FYNNEI. The chain's CDR3 is CASSLQGGNEKLFF. The DNA for the CDR3 is TGTGCCAGCAGCCTACAGGGGGGGAATGAAAAACTGTTTTTT.

The rearrangement links TRBV5-1 to TRBJ1-6, with TRBD1 matching over 7 bases. The CDR3 contains 14 residues. The J segment lost 7 bases and the V segment lost 4 bases, leaving 5 bases of the junction unmatched. Germline V gene lookup returns CDR1 SGHRS and CDR2 YFSETQ. In DNA, the CDR3 is TGCGCCAGCAGCGCAGGGGGAAGCAATTCACCCCTCCACTTT. Protein: CASSAGGSNSPLHF.

The chain has TRBV6-2 or TRBV6-3 and TRBJ2-7; D is uncertain. CDR3 length equals 14 residues. Germline loops: CDR1 MNHEY, CDR2 SVGEGT. V dropped 2 bases and J dropped 6 bases, with 14 bases sitting between them. This CDR3 reads CASSYLLLGSEQYF. CDR3 in DNA: TGTGCCAGCAGTTACCTACTCCTGGGATCCGAGCAGTACTTC.

This clonotype was seen many times. The germline gene is not matched at one end of the junction; a read error may be the cause. The V and J genes are TRBV5-1 and TRBJ2-1; D possibly corresponds to TRBD2 (5 bases). The germline gives CDR1 SGHRS, CDR2 YFSETQ. This CDR3 is 14 amino acids long. The CDR3 here is CASSLGGSYNEQFF. In DNA, the CDR3 is TGTGCCAGCAGCTTAGGAGGTTCCTACAATGAGCAGTTCTTC.

This clonotype was seen only a few times. This sequence joins TRBV12-3 or TRBV12-4 and TRBJ2-7, with TRBD1 identical over 7 bases. V was clipped by 5 bases and J by 3 bases; unmatched bases: 13. The CDR3 spans 16 residues. The CDR3 DNA reads as TGTGCCAGCAGTCCCGGGACAGTTAGGGGAGACTACGAGCAGTACTTC. Residues: CASSPGTVRGDYEQYF.

This clonotype was recorded at least ten times. The J gene is TRBJ1-1, the V gene TRBV29-1, with D tentatively TRBD1 (5 bases). The CDR3 has 13 amino acids. Trimming took off 3 bases at V and 0 bases at J, with 8 bases between the two ends. Per germline, CDR1 SQVTM and CDR2 ANQGSEA. The CDR3, as DNA: TGCAGCGTTGAGCGACAGATGAACACTGAAGCTTTCTTT. This translates into CSVERQMNTEAFF.

J is TRBJ1-6 and V is TRBV30; D perhaps matches TRBD1 (6 bases). This CDR3 region has 13 residues. V was trimmed by 1 base and J by 7 bases, leaving 8 bases between them. The germline CDR1 and CDR2 sequences are GTSNPN and SVGIG (reference sequence). The CDR3 is CAWSAQGNSPLHF. The CDR3 DNA reads as TGTGCCTGGAGTGCGCAGGGGAATTCACCCCTCCACTTT.

The chain couples TRBV6-6 to TRBJ2-3; no clear D gene. CDR3 length: 13 amino acids. Germline values: CDR1 MNHNY, CDR2 SVGAGI (reference sequence). V was cut by 2 bases and J by 6 bases, with 9 bases left in between. CDR3 bases: TGTGCCAGCAGTTACGGTGTTGGGGATACGCAGTATTTT. Protein sequence: CASSYGVGDTQYF.

A few counts support this clonotype. The V gene is TRBV7-8, the J gene TRBJ2-4, with D possibly being TRBD1 (6 bases). CDR1 is SGHVS and CDR2 is FQNEAQ in the germline V gene. The CDR3 covers 16 residues. V was pared by 5 bases and J by 0 bases, with 14 bases between. The CDR3 sequence is CASSPGTPPAKNIQYF. CDR3 DNA: TGTGCCAGCAGCCCAGGGACACCCCCAGCCAAAAACATTCAGTACTTC.